This T cell receptor beta chain was identified during a study of response to subunit inactivated influenza vaccine. Study-wide results and limits: Few additional T cells are recruited per seasonal influenza vaccination, authors suggested.

This clonotype has more than one count but fewer than ten. Its antigen is still unknown. Each CDR3 protein is one row after TCRdb ran MiXCR on the RT-PCR reads. The sample shows around 480,000 distinct CDR3 sequences, approximately 16% of them seen only once. This TCR was sampled from a man between 45 and 75 years old who received an inactivated influenza vaccine. The sequenced sample was CD4+ T cells sorted from PBMCs, obtained less than 30 months after vaccination.

The CDR3 nucleotides are TGTGCCAGCACGAACCAAGCGACAGGGCTCAATCAGCCCCAGCATTTT. It specifies CASTNQATGLNQPQHF. This rearrangement joins TRBV6-2 or TRBV6-3 to TRBJ1-5; 7 bases map to TRBD1. The junction had 12 bases not matched to a gene; V was cut back by 7 bases and J by 3 bases. Per the germline V gene, CDR1 is MNHEY and CDR2 is SVGEGT. This CDR3 region has 16 residues.